The source of this T cell receptor beta chain is a study of graft-versus-host responses after intestinal transplantation. General study results and limits: GvH clones surfaced in recipient marrow, some emerging earlier in ileum or blood.

Produced via immunoSEQ multiplex PCR; TCRdb's table is partial and in-frame only. The sample holds 85,000 to 100,000 clones, 85% to 90% seen once. As for this clone: Antigen unknown.

This receptor was identified in a human donor who received an intestinal transplant. Specimen: unstimulated CD4+ T cells sorted from spleen or lymph node cells, collected before intestinal transplant.

CDR3 sequence reads: CASSLGLAGGETQYF. The CDR3, as DNA: TGCGCCAGCAGCTTGGGACTAGCGGGGGGAGAGACCCAGTACTTC. The chain recombines TRBV5-1 with TRBJ2-5; TRBD2 matches 13 bases. The V gene's germline CDR1 is SGHRS and CDR2 YFSETQ. Germline trimming cut 0 bases from V and 4 bases from J; bases unmatched to any gene: 0. The length of the CDR3 is 15 residues. Supplemented by reference TRBV5-1 and TRBJ2-5, the full variable domain reads KAGVTQTPRYLIKTRGQQVTLSCSPISGHRSVSWYQQTPGQGLQFLFEYFSETQRNKGNFPGRFSGRQFSNSRSEMNVSTLELGDSALYLCASSLGLAGGETQYFGPGTRLLVL.